The T cell receptor beta chain under discussion was sequenced for a study of patients and donors after allogeneic stem cell transplantation. MiXCR, run by TCRdb on the RT-PCR reads, gives a single entry per CDR3 protein. Here the sample spans about 960,000 distinct CDR3 sequences, roughly 18% being singletons. This clonotype was seen repeatedly, ten times or more. The sequence came from a human donor who was either an allogeneic HSCT recipient or a stem cell or donor lymphocyte infusion donor (not recorded which). It is not recorded whose cells these are; they may come from a transplant donor. The sequenced sample consisted of blood, either unsorted or a sorted T cell fraction (not recorded which).

The CDR3 nucleotides are TGTGCCAGCAGTCTTGACAGGAATGAGCAGTTCTTC. Translation: CASSLDRNEQFF. V usage is TRBV7-9 and J usage is TRBJ2-1, with D possibly being TRBD1 (6 bases). V dropped 6 bases and J dropped 7 bases, with 10 bases sitting between them. The germline gives CDR1 SEHNR, CDR2 FQNEAQ (reference sequence). There are 12 residues in the CDR3.